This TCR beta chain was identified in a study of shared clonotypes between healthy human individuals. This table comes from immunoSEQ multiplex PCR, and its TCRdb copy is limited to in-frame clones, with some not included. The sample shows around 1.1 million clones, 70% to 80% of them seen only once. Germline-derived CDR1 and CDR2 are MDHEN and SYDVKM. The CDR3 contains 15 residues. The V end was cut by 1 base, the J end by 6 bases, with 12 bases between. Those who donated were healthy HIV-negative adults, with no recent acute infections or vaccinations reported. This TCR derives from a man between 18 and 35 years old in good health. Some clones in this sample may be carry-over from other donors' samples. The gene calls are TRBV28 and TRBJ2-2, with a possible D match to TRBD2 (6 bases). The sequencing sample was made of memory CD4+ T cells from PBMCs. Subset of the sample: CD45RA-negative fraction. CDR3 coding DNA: TGTGCCAGCAGTTTATCGGGGGTAAGGGCCGGGGAGCTGTTTTTT. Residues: CASSLSGVRAGELFF.